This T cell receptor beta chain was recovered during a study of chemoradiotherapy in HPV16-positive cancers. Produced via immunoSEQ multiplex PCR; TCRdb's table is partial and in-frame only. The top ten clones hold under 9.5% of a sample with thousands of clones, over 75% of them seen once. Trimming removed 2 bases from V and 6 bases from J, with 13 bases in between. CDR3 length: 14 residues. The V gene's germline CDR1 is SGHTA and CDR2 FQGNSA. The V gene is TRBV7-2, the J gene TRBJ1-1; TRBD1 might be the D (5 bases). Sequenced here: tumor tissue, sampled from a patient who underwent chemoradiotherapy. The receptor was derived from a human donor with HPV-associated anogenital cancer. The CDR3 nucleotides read TGTGCCAGCAGCTTAAGTTCAGGGAGACCTGAAGCTTTCTTT. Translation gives CASSLSSGRPEAFF. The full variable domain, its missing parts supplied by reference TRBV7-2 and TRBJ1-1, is GAGVSQSPSNKVTEKGKDVELRCDPISGHTALYWYRQSLGQGLEFLIYFQGNSAPDKSGLPSDRFSAERTGGSVSTLTIQRTQQEDSAVYLCASSLSSGRPEAFFGQGTRLTVV.